The clone carrying this T cell receptor beta chain appeared a few times. The antigen is not known. The CDR3 extends over 13 amino acids. The V gene's germline CDR1 is DFQATT and CDR2 SNEGSKA (reference sequence). V lost 4 bases, J lost 4 bases, and 13 bases lay in between. These data originate in a study of T-cell memory formation after mild COVID-19. Study conclusions and caveats: In second-wave clones peaking day 37, SARS-CoV-2 specificity remained unconfirmed. Among clones contracting day 15 to 85, CD4/CD8 was balanced, whereas later expanders leaned CD4+. Contracting CD8+ clones were enriched in EMRA, CD4+ mainly in CM and EM. Some SARS-CoV-2-responding clones were already detected in memory before infection.

TCRdb recomputed calls from the 5' RACE reads with MiXCR, one row per CDR3 protein. Of fewer than 400,000 distinct CDR3 sequences listed, 16% are singletons. The sample comprised PBMCs or a T cell subset sorted from them (not recorded which). The receptor's source is a man aged 18-30 years who had mild COVID-19 (a few samples of this study predate the infection). Cell type and time point are not known. The gene calls are TRBV20-1 and TRBJ1-2; D is uncertain. CDR3 loop: CSATEGRAYGYTF. The CDR3, as DNA: TGCAGTGCTACCGAAGGCCGGGCCTATGGCTACACCTTC.